This T cell receptor (beta chain) was obtained from a study of T-cell memory formation after mild COVID-19. Overall study context: TCR clustering was largely donor specific. Study-wide findings and caveats: In second-wave clones peaking day 37, SARS-CoV-2 specificity remained unconfirmed.

In TCRdb, the 5' RACE reads were re-called with MiXCR into one record per CDR3 protein. In the table there are roughly 300,000 distinct CDR3 sequences, approximately 8% of which are singletons. This clonotype turned up a few times. The antigen remains unidentified. V lost 2 bases, J lost 0 bases, and 12 bases lay in between. This CDR3 contains 15 residues. Germline CDR1 reads SGHRS; CDR2 reads YFSETQ. This clonotype was sampled from a man younger than 35 who had mild COVID-19 (a few samples of this study predate the infection). Cell type and time point are not known. This chain uses TRBV5-1 with TRBJ2-7; D gene unclear. Sequenced material: PBMCs or a T cell subset sorted from them (not recorded which). The CDR3 nucleotides read TGCGCCAGCAGCTTAGGACGGACCGACTCCTACGAGCAGTACTTC. Amino acids: CASSLGRTDSYEQYF. The variable domain in full, with the rest retrieved from reference TRBV5-1 and TRBJ2-7, is KAGVTQTPRYLIKTRGQQVTLSCSPISGHRSVSWYQQTPGQGLQFLFEYFSETQRNKGNFPGRFSGRQFSNSRSEMNVSTLELGDSALYLCASSLGRTDSYEQYFGPGTRLTVT.